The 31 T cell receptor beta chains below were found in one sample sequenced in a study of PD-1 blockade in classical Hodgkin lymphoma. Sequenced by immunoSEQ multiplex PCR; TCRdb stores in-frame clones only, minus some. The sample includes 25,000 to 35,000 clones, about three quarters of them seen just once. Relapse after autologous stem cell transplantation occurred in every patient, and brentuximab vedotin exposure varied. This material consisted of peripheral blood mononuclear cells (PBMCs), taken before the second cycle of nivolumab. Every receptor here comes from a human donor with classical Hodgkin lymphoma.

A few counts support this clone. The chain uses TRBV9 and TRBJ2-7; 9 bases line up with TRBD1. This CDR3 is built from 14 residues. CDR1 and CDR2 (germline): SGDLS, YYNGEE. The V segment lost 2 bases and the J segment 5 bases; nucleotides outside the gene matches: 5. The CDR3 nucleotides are TGTGCCAGCAGCGTCCGGGACAGGGCCCACGAGCAGTACTTC. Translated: CASSVRDRAHEQYF.

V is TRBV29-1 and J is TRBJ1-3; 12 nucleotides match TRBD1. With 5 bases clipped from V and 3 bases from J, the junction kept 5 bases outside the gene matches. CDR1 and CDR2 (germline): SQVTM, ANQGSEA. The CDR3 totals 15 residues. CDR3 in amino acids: CSVTGTGGFGNTIYF. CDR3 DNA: TGCAGCGTTACCGGGACAGGGGGCTTTGGAAACACCATATATTTT.

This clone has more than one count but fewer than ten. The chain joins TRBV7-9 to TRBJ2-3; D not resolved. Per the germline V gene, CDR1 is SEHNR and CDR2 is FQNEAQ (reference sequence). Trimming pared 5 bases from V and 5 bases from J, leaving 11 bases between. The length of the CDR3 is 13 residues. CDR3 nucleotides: TGTGCCAGCAGCCCTCGACCGAGAGATACGCAGTATTTT. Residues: CASSPRPRDTQYF.

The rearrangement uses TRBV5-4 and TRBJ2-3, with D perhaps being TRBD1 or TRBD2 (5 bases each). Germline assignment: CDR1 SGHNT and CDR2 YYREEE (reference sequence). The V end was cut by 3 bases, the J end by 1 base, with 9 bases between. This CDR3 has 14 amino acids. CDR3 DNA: TGTGCCAGCAGCTCGGGACCACGCACAGATACGCAGTATTTT. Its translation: CASSSGPRTDTQYF.

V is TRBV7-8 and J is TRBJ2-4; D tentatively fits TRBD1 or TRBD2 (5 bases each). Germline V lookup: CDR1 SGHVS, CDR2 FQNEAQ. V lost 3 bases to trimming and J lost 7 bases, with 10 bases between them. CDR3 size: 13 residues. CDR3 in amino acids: CASSFAGTNIQYF. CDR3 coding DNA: TGTGCCAGCAGCTTTGCCGGGACGAACATTCAGTACTTC.

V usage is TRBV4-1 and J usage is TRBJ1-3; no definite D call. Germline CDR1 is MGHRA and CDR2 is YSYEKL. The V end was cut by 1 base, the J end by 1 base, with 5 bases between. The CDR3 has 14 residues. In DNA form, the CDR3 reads TGCGCCAGCAGCCAAGGCCGTTCTGGAAACACCATATATTTT. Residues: CASSQGRSGNTIYF.

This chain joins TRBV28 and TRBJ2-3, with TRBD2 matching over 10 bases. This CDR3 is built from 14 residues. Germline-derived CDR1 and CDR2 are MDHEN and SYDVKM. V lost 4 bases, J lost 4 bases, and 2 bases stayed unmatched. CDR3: CASSWTSGADTQYF. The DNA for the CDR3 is TGTGCCAGCAGTTGGACTAGCGGTGCAGATACGCAGTATTTT. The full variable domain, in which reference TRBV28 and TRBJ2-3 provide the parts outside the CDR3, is DVKVTQSSRYLVKRTGEKVFLECVQDMDHENMFWYRQDPGLGLRLIYFSYDVKMKEKGDIPEGYSVSREKKERFSLILESASTNQTSMYLCASSWTSGADTQYFGPGTRLTVL.

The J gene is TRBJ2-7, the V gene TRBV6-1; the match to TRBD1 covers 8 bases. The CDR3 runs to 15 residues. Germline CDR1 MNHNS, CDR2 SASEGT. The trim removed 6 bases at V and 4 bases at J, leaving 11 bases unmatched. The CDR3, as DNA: TGTGCCAGCAGCATCTCCGGGACAGGTAGATACGAGCAGTACTTC. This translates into CASSISGTGRYEQYF.

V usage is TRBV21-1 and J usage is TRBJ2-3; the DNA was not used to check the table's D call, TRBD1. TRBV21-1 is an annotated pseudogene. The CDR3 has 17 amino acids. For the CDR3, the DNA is TGTGCCAGCAGCAAAAGGGGCCCCCCGGGACAGGGTGATACGCAGTATTTT. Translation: CASSKRGPPGQGDTQYF.

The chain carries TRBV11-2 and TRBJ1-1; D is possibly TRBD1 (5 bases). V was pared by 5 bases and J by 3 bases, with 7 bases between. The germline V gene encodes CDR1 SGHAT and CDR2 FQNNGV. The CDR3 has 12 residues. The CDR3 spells CASSPTDTEAFF. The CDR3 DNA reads TGTGCCAGCAGCCCGACAGACACTGAAGCTTTCTTT.

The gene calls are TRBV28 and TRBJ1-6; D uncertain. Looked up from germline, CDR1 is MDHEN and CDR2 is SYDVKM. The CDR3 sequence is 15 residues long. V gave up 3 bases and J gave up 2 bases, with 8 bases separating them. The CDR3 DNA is TGTGCCAGCAGTTTCGGGCACACCTATAATTCACCCCTCCACTTT. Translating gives CASSFGHTYNSPLHF.

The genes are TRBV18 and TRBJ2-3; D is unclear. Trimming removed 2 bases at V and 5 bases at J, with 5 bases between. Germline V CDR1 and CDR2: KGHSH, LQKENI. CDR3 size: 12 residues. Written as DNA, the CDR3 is TGTGCCAGCTCACCAGGGGAAGATACGCAGTATTTT. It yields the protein CASSPGEDTQYF.

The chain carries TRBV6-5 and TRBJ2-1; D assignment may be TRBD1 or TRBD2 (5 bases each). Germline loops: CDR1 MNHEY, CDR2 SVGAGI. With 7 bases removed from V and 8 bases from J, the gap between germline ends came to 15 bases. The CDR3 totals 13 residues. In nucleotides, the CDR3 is TGTGCCAGCACTCCCCCGGGGCTCTATGAGCAGTTCTTC. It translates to CASTPPGLYEQFF.

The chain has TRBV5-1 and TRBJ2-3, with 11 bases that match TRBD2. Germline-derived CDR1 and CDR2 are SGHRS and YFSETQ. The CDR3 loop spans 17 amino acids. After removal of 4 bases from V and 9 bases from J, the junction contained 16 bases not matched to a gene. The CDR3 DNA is TGCGCCAGCAGCCCGCAACTAGCGGGAGAGTCGGGCACCACGCAGTATTTT. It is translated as CASSPQLAGESGTTQYF.

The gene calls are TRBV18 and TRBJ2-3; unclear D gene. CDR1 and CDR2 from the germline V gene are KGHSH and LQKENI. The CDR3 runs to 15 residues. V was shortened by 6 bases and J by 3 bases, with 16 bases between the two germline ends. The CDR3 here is CASSAPGVGTDTQYF. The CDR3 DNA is TGTGCCAGCTCCGCACCAGGAGTGGGAACAGATACGCAGTATTTT.

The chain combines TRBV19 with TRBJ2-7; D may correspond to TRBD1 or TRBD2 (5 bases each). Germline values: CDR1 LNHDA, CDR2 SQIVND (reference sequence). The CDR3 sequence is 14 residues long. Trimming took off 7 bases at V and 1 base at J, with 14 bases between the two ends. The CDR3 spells CASKPGPNSYEQYF. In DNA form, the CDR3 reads TGTGCCAGTAAACCGGGGCCAAATTCCTACGAGCAGTACTTC.

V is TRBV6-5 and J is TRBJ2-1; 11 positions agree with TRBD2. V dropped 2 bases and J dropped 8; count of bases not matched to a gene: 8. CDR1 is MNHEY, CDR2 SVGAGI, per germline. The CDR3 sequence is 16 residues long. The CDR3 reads CASSYGGTSGRYEQFF. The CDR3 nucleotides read TGTGCCAGCAGTTACGGCGGGACTAGCGGCCGCTATGAGCAGTTCTTC.

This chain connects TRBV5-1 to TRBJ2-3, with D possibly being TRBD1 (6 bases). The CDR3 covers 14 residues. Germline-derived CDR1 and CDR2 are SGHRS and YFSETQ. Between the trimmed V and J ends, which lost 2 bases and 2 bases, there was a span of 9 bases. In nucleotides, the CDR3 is TGCGCCAGCAGCTTCCCAGGGGTCACAGATACGCAGTATTTT. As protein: CASSFPGVTDTQYF.

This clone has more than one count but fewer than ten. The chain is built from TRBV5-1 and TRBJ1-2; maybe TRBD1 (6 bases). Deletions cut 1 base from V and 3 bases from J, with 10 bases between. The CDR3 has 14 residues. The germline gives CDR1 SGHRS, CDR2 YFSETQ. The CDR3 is CASSLMGADYGYTF. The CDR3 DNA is TGCGCCAGCAGCTTGATGGGGGCGGACTATGGCTACACCTTC.

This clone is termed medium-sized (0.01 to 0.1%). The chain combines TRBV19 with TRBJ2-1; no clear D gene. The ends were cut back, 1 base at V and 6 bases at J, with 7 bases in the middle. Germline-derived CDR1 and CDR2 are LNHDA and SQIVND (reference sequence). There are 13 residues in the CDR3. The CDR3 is CASSIATFNEQFF. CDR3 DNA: TGTGCCAGTAGTATAGCGACCTTCAATGAGCAGTTCTTC. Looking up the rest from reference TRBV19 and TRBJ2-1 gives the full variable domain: DGGITQSPKYLFRKEGQNVTLSCEQNLNHDAMYWYRQDPGQGLRLIYYSQIVNDFQKGDIAEGYSVSREKKESFPLTVTSAQKNPTAFYLCASSIATFNEQFFGPGTRLTVL.

Written as DNA, the CDR3 is TGTGCCAGCAGACCCCACAGGGACGATGGCTACACCTTC. Encoded protein: CASRPHRDDGYTF. This chain uses TRBV6-5 with TRBJ1-2; D perhaps matches TRBD1 (6 bases). Per the germline V gene, CDR1 is MNHEY and CDR2 is SVGAGI. The CDR3 is 13 amino acids. V dropped 6 bases and J dropped 6 bases, with 14 bases sitting between them.

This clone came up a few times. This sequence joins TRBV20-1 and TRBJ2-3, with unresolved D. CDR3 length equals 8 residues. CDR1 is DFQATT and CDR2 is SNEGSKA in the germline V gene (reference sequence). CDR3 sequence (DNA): TGCAAAATGGGTACGCAGTATTTT. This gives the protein CKMGTQYF.

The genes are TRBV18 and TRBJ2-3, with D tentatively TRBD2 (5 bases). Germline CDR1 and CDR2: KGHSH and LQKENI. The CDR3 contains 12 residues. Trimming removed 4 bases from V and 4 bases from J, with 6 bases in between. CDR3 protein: CASSQLADTQYF. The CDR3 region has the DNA TGTGCCAGCTCACAACTAGCAGATACGCAGTATTTT.

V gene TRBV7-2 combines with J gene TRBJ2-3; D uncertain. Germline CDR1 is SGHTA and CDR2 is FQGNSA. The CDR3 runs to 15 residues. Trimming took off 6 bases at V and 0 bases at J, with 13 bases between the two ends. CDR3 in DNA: TGTGCCAGCAGTCCCGAACCCTCTAGCACAGATACGCAGTATTTT. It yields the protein CASSPEPSSTDTQYF. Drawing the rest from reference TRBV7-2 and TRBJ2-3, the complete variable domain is GAGVSQSPSNKVTEKGKDVELRCDPISGHTALYWYRQSLGQGLEFLIYFQGNSAPDKSGLPSDRFSAERTGGSVSTLTIQRTQQEDSAVYLCASSPEPSSTDTQYFGPGTRLTVL.

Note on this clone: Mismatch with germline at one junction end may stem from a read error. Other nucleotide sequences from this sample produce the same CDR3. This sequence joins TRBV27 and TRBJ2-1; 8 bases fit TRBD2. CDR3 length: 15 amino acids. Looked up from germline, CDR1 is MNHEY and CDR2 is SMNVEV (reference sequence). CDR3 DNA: TGCGCCAGCAGTTACCCCGGGGGCGGGAGGAATGAGCAGTTCTTC. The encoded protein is CASSYPGGGRNEQFF.

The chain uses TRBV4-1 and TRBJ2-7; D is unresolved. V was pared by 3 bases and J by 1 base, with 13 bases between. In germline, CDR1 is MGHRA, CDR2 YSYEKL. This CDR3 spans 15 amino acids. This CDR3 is CASSQARLESYEQYF. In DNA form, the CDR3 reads TGCGCCAGCAGCCAGGCGAGGTTAGAGTCCTACGAGCAGTACTTC.

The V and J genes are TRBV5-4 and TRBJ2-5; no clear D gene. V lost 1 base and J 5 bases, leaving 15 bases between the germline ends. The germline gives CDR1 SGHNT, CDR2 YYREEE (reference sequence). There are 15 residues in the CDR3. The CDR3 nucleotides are TGTGCCAGCAGCTTGAAGGGCCCGGGTTTGGAGACCCAGTACTTC. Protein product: CASSLKGPGLETQYF.

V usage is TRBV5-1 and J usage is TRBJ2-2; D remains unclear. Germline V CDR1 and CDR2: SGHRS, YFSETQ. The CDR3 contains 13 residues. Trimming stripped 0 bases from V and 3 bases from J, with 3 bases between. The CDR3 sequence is CASSLGHTGELFF. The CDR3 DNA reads TGCGCCAGCAGCTTGGGTCACACCGGGGAGCTGTTTTTT. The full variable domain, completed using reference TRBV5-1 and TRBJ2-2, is KAGVTQTPRYLIKTRGQQVTLSCSPISGHRSVSWYQQTPGQGLQFLFEYFSETQRNKGNFPGRFSGRQFSNSRSEMNVSTLELGDSALYLCASSLGHTGELFFGEGSRLTVL.

The CDR3 sequence: CASFQYNEQFF. CDR3 DNA sequence: TGTGCCAGCTTTCAATACAATGAGCAGTTCTTC. This chain uses TRBV25-1 with TRBJ2-1, with D hard to call. The CDR3 runs to 11 residues. Germline V gives CDR1 MGHDK, CDR2 SYGVNS. The V end was cut by 8 bases, the J end by 4 bases, with 6 bases between.

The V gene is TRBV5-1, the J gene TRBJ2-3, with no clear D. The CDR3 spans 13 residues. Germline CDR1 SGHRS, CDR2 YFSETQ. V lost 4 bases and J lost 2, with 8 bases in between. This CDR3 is CASSPPATDTQYF. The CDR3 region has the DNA TGCGCCAGCAGCCCCCCCGCCACAGATACGCAGTATTTT.

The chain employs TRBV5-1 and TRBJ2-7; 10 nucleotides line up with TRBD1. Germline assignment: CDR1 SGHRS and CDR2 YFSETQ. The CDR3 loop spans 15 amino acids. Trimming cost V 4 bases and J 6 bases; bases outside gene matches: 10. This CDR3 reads CASSPRQGASREQYF. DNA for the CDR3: TGCGCCAGCAGCCCGAGACAGGGGGCGTCACGCGAGCAGTACTTC.